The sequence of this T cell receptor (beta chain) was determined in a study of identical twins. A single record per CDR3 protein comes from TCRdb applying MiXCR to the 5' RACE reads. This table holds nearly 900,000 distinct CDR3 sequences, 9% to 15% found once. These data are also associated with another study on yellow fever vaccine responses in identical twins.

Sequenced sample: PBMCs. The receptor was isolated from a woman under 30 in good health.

CDR3 residues: CSLLSGLAATRGEQFF. As DNA, the CDR3 is TGCAGTCTTTTATCGGGACTAGCGGCGACCCGCGGGGAGCAGTTCTTC. The chain combines TRBV20-1 with TRBJ2-1, with 11 bases matching TRBD2. V shed 8 bases and J 10 bases; nucleotides not matched to a gene: 19. Germline V gene sequence: CDR1 DFQATT, CDR2 SNEGSKA (reference sequence). The CDR3 length is 16 residues.